A single TCR beta chain is shown here with its context. Its target is unknown. This sample was included in a study of blood T cells in healthy people across ages. Regarding the study as a whole: Any conclusive comparison of naive versus antigen-experienced cells was prevented by using unsorted PBMCs. The CMV status of each donor remained undetermined, and this could have confounded shifts in expanded clonotypes. TCR beta diversity per million T cells fell roughly linearly with age.

A J-beta primer mix and a sample-barcoded 5' primer were used in a second PCR of about 7 to 12 cycles. TCRdb re-called the 5' RACE reads through MiXCR, storing one row per CDR3 protein. Of 540,000 or so distinct CDR3 sequences detected, about 45% appear once; the ten largest clones hold approximately 25%. The TCR originated in an elderly man in good health. The sample was blood.

The CDR3 spells CASLSQVRVDGYTF. The DNA for the CDR3 is TGTGCCAGCCTATCACAGGTTCGGGTCGATGGCTACACCTTC. V and J are TRBV7-2 and TRBJ1-2, with TRBD1 as a possible D gene (5 bases). Germline CDR1 SGHTA, CDR2 FQGNSA. This CDR3 has 14 amino acids. V was pared by 8 bases and J by 6 bases, with 19 bases between.